What follows are 10 T cell receptor beta chains derived from one specimen sequenced in a study of blood T cell repertoires in COVID-19. The data were produced by immunoSEQ multiplex PCR, yet TCRdb's version contains in-frame clones alone and is incomplete. Among about 62,000 clones listed, roughly 80% were seen once. The sequenced material came from peripheral blood. These receptors came from a woman in her fifties or sixties with active or convalescent COVID-19.

J is TRBJ1-3 and V is TRBV7-9, with D possibly TRBD1 on 6 matching bases. The CDR3 extends over 15 amino acids. The germline gives CDR1 SEHNR, CDR2 FQNEAQ (reference sequence). V was clipped by 4 bases and J by 1 base, with 11 bases between them. This CDR3 is CASSSLDSSGNTIYF. DNA of the CDR3: TGTGCCAGCAGCTCCCTGGACAGTTCTGGAAACACCATATATTTT.

This clone was counted only a few times. The chain combines TRBV24-1 with TRBJ2-1; 11 nucleotides line up with TRBD2. CDR3 length equals 17 residues. Germline V gene sequence: CDR1 KGHDR, CDR2 SFDVKD. V was pared by 3 bases and J by 8 bases, with 11 bases of the junction left unmatched. For the CDR3, the DNA is TGTGCCACCAGTGATGAGGCTAGCGGGAGGATGGGGTATGAGCAGTTCTTC. Translating gives CATSDEASGRMGYEQFF.

This chain links TRBV24-1 with TRBJ2-5; D is undetermined. CDR1 is KGHDR and CDR2 is SFDVKD in the germline V gene. V was trimmed by 8 bases and J by 5 bases, leaving 14 bases between them. This CDR3 contains 13 residues. DNA of the CDR3: TGTGCCACCACCTGGATTGGCGGCGAGACCCAGTACTTC. Protein sequence: CATTWIGGETQYF.

The rearrangement joins TRBV7-9 to TRBJ1-2, with 7 bases identical to TRBD1. After removal of 1 base from V and 7 bases from J, the junction contained 3 bases not matched to a gene. The CDR3 is 13 amino acids. CDR1 and CDR2 (germline): SEHNR, FQNEAQ (reference sequence). CDR3 nucleotides: TGTGCCAGCAGCTTAGAAGGGGGCGGTGGCTACACCTTC. It encodes CASSLEGGGGYTF.

V usage is TRBV7-6 and J usage is TRBJ1-2; D uncertain. Germline V gene lookup returns CDR1 SGHVS and CDR2 FNYEAQ. Trimming removed 5 bases from V and 6 bases from J, with 16 bases in between. CDR3 size: 14 residues. The CDR3 DNA is TGTGCCAGCAGCGCAACAGTGTCCCTCGATGGCTACACCTTC. It codes for CASSATVSLDGYTF.

The chain links TRBV12-3 or TRBV12-4 to TRBJ1-1; unclear D gene. The CDR3 consists of 11 residues. The V end was cut by 1 base, the J end by 7 bases, with 4 bases between. CDR3 loop: CASSLGSEAFF. For the CDR3, the DNA is TGTGCCAGCAGTTTAGGCAGTGAAGCTTTCTTT.

CDR3 residues: CSAGRQGGYTF. As DNA, the CDR3 is TGCAGCGCCGGTAGACAGGGTGGTTACACCTTC. The chain recombines TRBV29-1 with TRBJ1-2; 7 bases fit TRBD1. Germline V CDR1 and CDR2: SQVTM, ANQGSEA. After removal of 7 bases from V and 11 bases from J, the junction contained 10 bases not matched to a gene. The CDR3 length is 11 residues.

The genes are TRBV18 and TRBJ1-3; tentatively, D is TRBD1 (6 bases). The germline CDR1 and CDR2 sequences are KGHSH and LQKENI. The CDR3 runs 16 residues. The V gene lost 3 bases and the J gene lost 0 bases, with 12 bases spanning the gap. In DNA, the CDR3 is TGTGCCAGCTCACCGGGACACCTGAGCTCTGGAAACACCATATATTTT. Protein: CASSPGHLSSGNTIYF.

The chain uses TRBV27 and TRBJ2-1, with TRBD2 matching 12 bases. From germline, CDR1 is MNHEY and CDR2 SMNVEV (reference sequence). This CDR3 spans 15 amino acids. Losses at the gene ends were 5 bases for V and 4 bases for J; bases not matched to a gene: 3. In nucleotides, the CDR3 is TGTGCCAGCAGTGCCGGGACTAGCGGGTACAATGAGCAGTTCTTC. Protein sequence: CASSAGTSGYNEQFF.

This sequence joins TRBV18 and TRBJ1-4, with D perhaps TRBD1 (6 bases). Germline V CDR1 and CDR2: KGHSH, LQKENI. V lost 2 bases and J lost 6, with 13 bases in between. The CDR3 is 15 residues long. The CDR3 here is CASSPTRGDHEKLFF. CDR3 in DNA: TGTGCCAGCTCACCAACCAGGGGCGATCATGAAAAACTGTTTTTT. The full variable domain, with the rest looked up from reference TRBV18 and TRBJ1-4, is NAGVMQNPRHLVRRRGQEARLRCSPMKGHSHVYWYRQLPEEGLKFMVYLQKENIIDESGMPKERFSAEFPKEGPSILRIQQVVRGDSAAYFCASSPTRGDHEKLFFGSGTQLSVL.